This T cell receptor (beta chain) is drawn from a study of shared clonotypes between healthy human individuals. A deep-level run was used for the assay. TCRdb's table, derived via immunoSEQ multiplex PCR, lists solely in-frame clones and lacks some. The data contain approximately 1,500,000 clones, approximately 98% of them singletons. Germline V lookup: CDR1 WSHSY, CDR2 SAAADI. Trimming removed 6 bases from V and 3 bases from J; junction bases left unmatched: 8. The CDR3 has 14 amino acids. The sequenced sample consisted of naive CD4+ T cells sorted from blood. The subset was: CD45RA+ positively selected. The TCR sequence derives from a man aged 25-45 years in good health. The chain employs TRBV10-2 and TRBJ2-7; 7 bases match TRBD1. CDR3 protein: CASSAKGQSYEQYF. In DNA form, the CDR3 reads TGCGCCAGCAGCGCTAAGGGACAGAGCTACGAGCAGTACTTC.